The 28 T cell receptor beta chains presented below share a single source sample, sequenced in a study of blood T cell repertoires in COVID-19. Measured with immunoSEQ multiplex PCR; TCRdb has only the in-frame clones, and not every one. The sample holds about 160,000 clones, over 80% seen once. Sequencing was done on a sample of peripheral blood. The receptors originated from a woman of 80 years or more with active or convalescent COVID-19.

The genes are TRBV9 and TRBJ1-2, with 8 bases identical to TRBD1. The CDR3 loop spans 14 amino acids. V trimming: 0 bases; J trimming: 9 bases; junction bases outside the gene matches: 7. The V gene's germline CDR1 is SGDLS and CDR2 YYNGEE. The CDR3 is CASSVEGQGVSYTF. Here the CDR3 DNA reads TGTGCCAGCAGCGTAGAAGGACAGGGTGTGAGCTACACCTTC. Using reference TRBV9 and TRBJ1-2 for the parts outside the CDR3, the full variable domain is DSGVTQTPKHLITATGQRVTLRCSPRSGDLSVYWYQQSLDQGLQFLIQYYNGEERAKGNILERFSAQQFPDLHSELNLSSLELGDSALYFCASSVEGQGVSYTFGSGTRLTVV.

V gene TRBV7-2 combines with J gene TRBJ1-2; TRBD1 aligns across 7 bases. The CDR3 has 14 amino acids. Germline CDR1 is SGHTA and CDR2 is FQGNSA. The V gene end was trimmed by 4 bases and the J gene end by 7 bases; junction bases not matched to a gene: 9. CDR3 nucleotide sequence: TGTGCCAGCAGCTCCCCACAGGGGCCCTCTGGCTACACCTTC. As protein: CASSSPQGPSGYTF.

The CDR3 loop is CASSWAFTDTQYF. The CDR3 region has the DNA TGTGCCAGCTCCTGGGCCTTTACAGATACGCAGTATTTT. This sequence joins TRBV12-3 or TRBV12-4 and TRBJ2-3, with D uncertain. Trimming removed 8 bases at V and 3 bases at J, with 12 bases between. This CDR3 is built from 13 residues.

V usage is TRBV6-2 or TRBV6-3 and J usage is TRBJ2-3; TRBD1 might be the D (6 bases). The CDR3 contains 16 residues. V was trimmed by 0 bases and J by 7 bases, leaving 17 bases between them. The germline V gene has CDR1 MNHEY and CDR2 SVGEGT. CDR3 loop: CASSYSISRGGYTQYF. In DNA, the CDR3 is TGTGCCAGCAGTTACTCGATATCCAGGGGTGGATATACGCAGTATTTT.

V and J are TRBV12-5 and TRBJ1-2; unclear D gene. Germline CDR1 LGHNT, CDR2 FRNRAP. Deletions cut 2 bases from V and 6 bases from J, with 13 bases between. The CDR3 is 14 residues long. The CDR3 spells CASGLSNQLNGYTF. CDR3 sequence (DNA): TGTGCTAGTGGTTTGTCCAATCAGTTGAATGGCTACACCTTC.

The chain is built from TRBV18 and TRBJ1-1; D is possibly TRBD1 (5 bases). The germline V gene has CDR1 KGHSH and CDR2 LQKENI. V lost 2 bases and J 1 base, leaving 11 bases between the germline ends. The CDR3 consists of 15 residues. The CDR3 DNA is TGTGCCAGCTCACCATTTGACAGTCAGAACACTGAAGCTTTCTTT. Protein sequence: CASSPFDSQNTEAFF.

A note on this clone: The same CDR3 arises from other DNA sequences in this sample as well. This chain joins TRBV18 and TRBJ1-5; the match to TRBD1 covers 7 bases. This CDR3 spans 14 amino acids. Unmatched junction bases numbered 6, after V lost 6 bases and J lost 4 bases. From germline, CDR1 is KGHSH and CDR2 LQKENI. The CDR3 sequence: CASSPGTDNQPQHF. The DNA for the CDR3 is TGTGCCAGCTCCCCCGGGACAGATAATCAGCCCCAGCATTTT.

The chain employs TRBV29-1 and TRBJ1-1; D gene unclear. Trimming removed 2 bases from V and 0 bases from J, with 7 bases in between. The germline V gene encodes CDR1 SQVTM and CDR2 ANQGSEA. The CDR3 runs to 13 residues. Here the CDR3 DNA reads TGCAGCGTTGAACGTCAGTTGAACACTGAAGCTTTCTTT. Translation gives CSVERQLNTEAFF.

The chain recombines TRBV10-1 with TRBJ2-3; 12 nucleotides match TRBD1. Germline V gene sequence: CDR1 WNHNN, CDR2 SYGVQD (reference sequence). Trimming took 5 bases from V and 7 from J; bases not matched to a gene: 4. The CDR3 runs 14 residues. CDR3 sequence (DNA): TGCGCCAGCAGTTCGGGACAGGGGGCAAATACGCAGTATTTT. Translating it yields CASSSGQGANTQYF.

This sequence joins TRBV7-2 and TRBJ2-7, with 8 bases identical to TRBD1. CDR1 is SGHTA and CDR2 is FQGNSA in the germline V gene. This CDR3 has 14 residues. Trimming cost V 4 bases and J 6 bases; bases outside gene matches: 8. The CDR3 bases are TGTGCCAGCAGCTCCGACAGGGGATGGCGCGAGCAGTACTTC. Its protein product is CASSSDRGWREQYF.

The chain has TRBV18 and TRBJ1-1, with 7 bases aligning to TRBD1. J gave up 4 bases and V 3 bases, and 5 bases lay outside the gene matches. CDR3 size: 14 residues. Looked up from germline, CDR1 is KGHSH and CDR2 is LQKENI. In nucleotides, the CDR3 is TGTGCCAGCTCACCTGACAGGGTAAGCACTGAAGCTTTCTTT. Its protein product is CASSPDRVSTEAFF.

The DNA of the CDR3 is TGTGCCAGCAGTGCACTGAGCTCTGGGGCCAACGTCCTGACTTTC. This codes for CASSALSSGANVLTF. This chain joins TRBV6-4 and TRBJ2-6; D gene uncertain. CDR3 length equals 15 residues. Deletions cut 4 bases from V and 0 bases from J, with 7 bases between. The germline gives CDR1 MRHNA, CDR2 SNTAGT.

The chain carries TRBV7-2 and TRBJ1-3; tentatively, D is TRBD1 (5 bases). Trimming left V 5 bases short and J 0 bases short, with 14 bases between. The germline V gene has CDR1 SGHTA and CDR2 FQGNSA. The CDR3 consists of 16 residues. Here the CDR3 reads CASSQQGSVSGNTIYF. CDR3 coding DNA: TGTGCCAGCAGCCAGCAGGGTAGTGTCTCTGGAAACACCATATATTTT.

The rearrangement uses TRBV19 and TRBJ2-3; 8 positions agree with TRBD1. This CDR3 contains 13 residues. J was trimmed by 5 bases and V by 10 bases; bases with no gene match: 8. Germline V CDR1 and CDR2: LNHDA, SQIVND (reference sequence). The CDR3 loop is CANRGIALDTQYF. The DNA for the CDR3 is TGTGCCAACAGGGGGATAGCTCTAGATACGCAGTATTTT. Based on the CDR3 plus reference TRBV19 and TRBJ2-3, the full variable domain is DGGITQSPKYLFRKEGQNVTLSCEQNLNHDAMYWYRQDPGQGLRLIYYSQIVNDFQKGDIAEGYSVSREKKESFPLTVTSAQKNPTAFYLCANRGIALDTQYFGPGTRLTVL.

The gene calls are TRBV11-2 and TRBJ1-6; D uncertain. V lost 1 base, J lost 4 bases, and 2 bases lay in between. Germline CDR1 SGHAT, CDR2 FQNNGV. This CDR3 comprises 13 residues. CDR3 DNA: TGTGCCAGCAGCTTAGCGTATAATTCACCCCTCCACTTT. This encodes CASSLAYNSPLHF.

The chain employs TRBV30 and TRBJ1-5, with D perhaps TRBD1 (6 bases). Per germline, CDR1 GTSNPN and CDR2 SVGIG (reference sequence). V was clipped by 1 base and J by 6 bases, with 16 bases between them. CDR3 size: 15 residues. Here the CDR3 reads CAWSDGGGPGQPQHF. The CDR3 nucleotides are TGTGCCTGGAGTGACGGGGGGGGGCCCGGTCAGCCCCAGCATTTT.

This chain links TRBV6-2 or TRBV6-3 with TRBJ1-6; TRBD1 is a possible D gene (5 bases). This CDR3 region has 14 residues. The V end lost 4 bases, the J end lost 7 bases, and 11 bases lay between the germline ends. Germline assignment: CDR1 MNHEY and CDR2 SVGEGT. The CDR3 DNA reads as TGTGCCAGCAGTTTGCCAGGGATAAATTCACCCCTCCACTTT. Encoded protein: CASSLPGINSPLHF.

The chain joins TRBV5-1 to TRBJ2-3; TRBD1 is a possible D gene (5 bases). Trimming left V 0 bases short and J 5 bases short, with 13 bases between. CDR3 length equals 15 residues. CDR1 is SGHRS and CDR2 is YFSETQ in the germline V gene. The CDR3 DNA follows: TGCGCCAGCAGCTTGGGCAGACAGAAAGGAGATACGCAGTATTTT. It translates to CASSLGRQKGDTQYF.

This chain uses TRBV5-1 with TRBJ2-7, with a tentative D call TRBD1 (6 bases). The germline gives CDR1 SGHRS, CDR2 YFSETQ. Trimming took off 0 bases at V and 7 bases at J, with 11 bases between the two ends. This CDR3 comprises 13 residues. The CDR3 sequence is CASSLEQGREQYF. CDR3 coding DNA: TGCGCCAGCAGCTTGGAACAGGGACGGGAGCAGTACTTC.

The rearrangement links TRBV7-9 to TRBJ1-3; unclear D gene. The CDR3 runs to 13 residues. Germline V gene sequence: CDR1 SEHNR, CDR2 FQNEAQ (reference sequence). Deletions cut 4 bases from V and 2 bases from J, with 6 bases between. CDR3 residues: CASSSSTGNTIYF. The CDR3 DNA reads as TGTGCCAGCAGCTCAAGCACTGGAAACACCATATATTTT.

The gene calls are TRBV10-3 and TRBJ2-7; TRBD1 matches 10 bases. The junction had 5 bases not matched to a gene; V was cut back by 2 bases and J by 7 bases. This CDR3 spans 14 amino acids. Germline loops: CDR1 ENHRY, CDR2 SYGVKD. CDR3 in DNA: TGTGCCATCAGTGAGGGACAGGGGGTAGTTGAGCAGTACTTC. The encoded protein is CAISEGQGVVEQYF.

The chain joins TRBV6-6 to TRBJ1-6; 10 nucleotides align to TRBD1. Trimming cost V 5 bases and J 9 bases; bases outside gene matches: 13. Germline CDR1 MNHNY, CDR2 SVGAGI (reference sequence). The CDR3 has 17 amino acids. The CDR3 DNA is TGTGCCAGCAGTCCCCGACAGGGGGCGAGGACAGGTTCACCCCTCCACTTT. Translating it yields CASSPRQGARTGSPLHF.

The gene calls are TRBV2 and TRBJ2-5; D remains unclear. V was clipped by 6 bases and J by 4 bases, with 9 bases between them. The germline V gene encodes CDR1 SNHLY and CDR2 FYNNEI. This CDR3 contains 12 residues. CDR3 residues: CASRELAETQYF. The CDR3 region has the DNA TGTGCCAGCAGGGAACTGGCAGAGACCCAGTACTTC.

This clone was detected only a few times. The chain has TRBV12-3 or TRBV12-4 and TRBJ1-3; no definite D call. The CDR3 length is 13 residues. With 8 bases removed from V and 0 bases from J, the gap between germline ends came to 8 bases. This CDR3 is CASLGDSGNTIYF. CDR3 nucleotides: TGTGCCAGCCTCGGTGACTCTGGAAACACCATATATTTT.

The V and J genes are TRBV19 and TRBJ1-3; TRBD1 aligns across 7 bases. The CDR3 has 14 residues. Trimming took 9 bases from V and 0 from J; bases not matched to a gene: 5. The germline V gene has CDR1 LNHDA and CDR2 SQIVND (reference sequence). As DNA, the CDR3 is TGTGCCAGCGAGCGGACAGGCTCTGGAAACACCATATATTTT. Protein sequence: CASERTGSGNTIYF.

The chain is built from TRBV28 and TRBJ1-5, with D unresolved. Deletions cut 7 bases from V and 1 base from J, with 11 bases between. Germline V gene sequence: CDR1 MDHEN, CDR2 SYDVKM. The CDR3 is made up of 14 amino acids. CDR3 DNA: TGTGCCAGCACCCCACAGTTAAGCAATCAGCCCCAGCATTTT. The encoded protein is CASTPQLSNQPQHF.

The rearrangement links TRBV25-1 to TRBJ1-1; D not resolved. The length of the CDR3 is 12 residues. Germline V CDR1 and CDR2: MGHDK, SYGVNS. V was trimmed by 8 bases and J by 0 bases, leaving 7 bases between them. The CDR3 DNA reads TGTGCCAGCGGGAGGTTGAACACTGAAGCTTTCTTT. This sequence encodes CASGRLNTEAFF. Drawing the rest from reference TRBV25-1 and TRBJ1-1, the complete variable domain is EADIYQTPRYLVIGTGKKITLECSQTMGHDKMYWYQQDPGMELHLIHYSYGVNSTEKGDLSSESTVSRIRTEHFPLTLESARPSHTSQYLCASGRLNTEAFFGQGTRLTVV.

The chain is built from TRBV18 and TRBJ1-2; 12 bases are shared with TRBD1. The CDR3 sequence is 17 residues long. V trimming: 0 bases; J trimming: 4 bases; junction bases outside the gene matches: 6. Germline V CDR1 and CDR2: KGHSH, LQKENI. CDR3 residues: CASSPPGDRGQTYGYTF. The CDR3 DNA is TGTGCCAGCTCACCACCGGGGGACAGGGGGCAAACCTATGGCTACACCTTC.